This passage covers 11 T cell receptor beta chains from one sample sequenced in a study of T cell repertoires in cytomegalovirus infection. TCRdb redid the calling of the reads with MiXCR, one entry per CDR3 protein. The sample has approximately 600,000 distinct CDR3 sequences; under 45% are singletons. Their antigens are not known. Sequencing was performed on cultured PBMCs, taken from culture after CMV antigen stimulation. Every receptor here comes from a human donor in good health (CMV status not recorded). Some clones in this sample may be carry-over from other donors' samples.

This chain joins TRBV7-2 and TRBJ2-4; D is perhaps TRBD1 or TRBD2 (7 bases each). In germline, CDR1 is SGHTA, CDR2 FQGNSA. The germline V and J ends were trimmed by 5 bases and 8 bases, with 13 bases remaining between them. The CDR3 is made up of 13 amino acids. CDR3 region: CASSPGGADIQYF. The CDR3 DNA reads TGTGCCAGCAGCCCAGGGGGGGCGGACATTCAGTACTTC.

In this sample, this clonotype turned up once. V gene TRBV7-6 combines with J gene TRBJ1-2; TRBD1 agrees at 10 bases. V trimming: 1 base; J trimming: 6 bases; junction bases outside the gene matches: 5. This CDR3 spans 15 amino acids. Germline lookup yields CDR1 SGHVS and CDR2 FNYEAQ. Here the CDR3 DNA reads TGTGCCAGCAGCTTAGACGGGACAGGGGTGGATGGCTACACCTTC. Translation gives CASSLDGTGVDGYTF.

The genes are TRBV19 and TRBJ2-2, with 10 positions matching TRBD2. CDR3 length: 17 amino acids. J was trimmed by 6 bases and V by 4 bases; bases with no gene match: 11. Germline V gene sequence: CDR1 LNHDA, CDR2 SQIVND (reference sequence). The CDR3 DNA follows: TGTGCCAGTAGTACCTCCCTAGCGGGAGTATTTTCCGGGGAGCTGTTTTTT. Its translation is CASSTSLAGVFSGELFF.

This clonotype was counted many times. The chain couples TRBV12-3 or TRBV12-4 to TRBJ1-1, with 7 bases identical to TRBD1. The V gene end was trimmed by 5 bases and the J gene end by 11 bases; junction bases not matched to a gene: 11. The CDR3 covers 13 residues. CDR3 sequence (DNA): TGTGCCAGCAGTCATAGGGAGGGGGCGTGGGCTTTCTTT. Amino acid sequence: CASSHREGAWAFF.

This chain connects TRBV20-1 to TRBJ2-5; TRBD2 matches at 11 bases. The CDR3 spans 14 residues. Germline V lookup: CDR1 DFQATT, CDR2 SNEGSKA (reference sequence). V shed 4 bases and J 1 base; nucleotides not matched to a gene: 2. The CDR3 sequence: CSAMGLAAQETQYF. Written as DNA, the CDR3 is TGCAGTGCTATGGGACTAGCGGCCCAAGAGACCCAGTACTTC.

This clonotype was detected a few times. CDR3 nucleotide sequence: TGTGCCATCGGGAACTCAGATTACCAAGAGACCCAGTACTTC. This gives the protein CAIGNSDYQETQYF. V and J are TRBV10-3 and TRBJ2-5; D ambiguous. Trimming shortened V by 8 bases and J by 0 bases, and 13 bases separated the two germline ends. This CDR3 contains 14 residues. Germline values: CDR1 ENHRY, CDR2 SYGVKD.

This clonotype was seen more than once but under ten times. The J gene is TRBJ2-3, the V gene TRBV4-1, with 8 bases aligning to TRBD2. The CDR3 is 18 residues long. Germline-derived CDR1 and CDR2 are MGHRA and YSYEKL. With 1 base clipped from V and 3 bases from J, the junction kept 12 bases outside the gene matches. The CDR3 bases are TGCGCCAGCAGCCAAGGCTCCTCAGCGGGAGCTTCTACAGATACGCAGTATTTT. Its protein is CASSQGSSAGASTDTQYF.

The gene calls are TRBV20-1 and TRBJ1-2; D is unresolved. Germline CDR1 reads DFQATT; CDR2 reads SNEGSKA (reference sequence). The CDR3 length is 16 residues. The ends were cut back, 0 bases at V and 8 bases at J, with 22 bases in the middle. CDR3 sequence reads: CSARDRVRQAMEGYTF. CDR3 DNA: TGCAGTGCTAGAGATAGAGTGCGGCAGGCGATGGAAGGCTACACCTTC.

This clonotype was detected a few times. The chain employs TRBV6-5 and TRBJ2-2, with 9 bases lining up with TRBD2. The CDR3 is 15 amino acids. In germline, CDR1 is MNHEY, CDR2 SVGAGI. Trimming at V came to 2 bases and at J to 5 bases, leaving 3 bases not matched to a gene. CDR3 nucleotide sequence: TGTGCCAGCAGTTACCTAGCGGGGAGGACCGGGGAGCTGTTTTTT. This codes for CASSYLAGRTGELFF.

V is TRBV5-6 and J is TRBJ2-3; no reliable D call. The CDR3 consists of 15 residues. V lost 4 bases to trimming and J lost 1 base, with 13 bases between them. CDR1 is SGHDT and CDR2 is YYEEEE in the germline V gene. DNA for the CDR3: TGTGCCAGCAGCGGCATTCTAGTTGGCACAGATACGCAGTATTTT. Residues: CASSGILVGTDTQYF.

This chain connects TRBV28 to TRBJ1-2; D might be TRBD1 (5 bases). The germline V gene has CDR1 MDHEN and CDR2 SYDVKM. Trimming pared 8 bases from V and 8 bases from J, leaving 18 bases between. The CDR3 extends over 13 amino acids. The CDR3 region is CASGPRTPRGYTF. The CDR3, as DNA: TGTGCCAGCGGCCCCAGGACACCGAGGGGCTACACCTTC.